This is a list of T cell receptor beta chains from one sample in a study of a mutant IDH1 vaccine in newly diagnosed glioma. TCRdb's table, derived via immunoSEQ multiplex PCR, lists solely in-frame clones and lacks some. In the table there are some 64,000 clones, approximately 84% of which are singletons. Antigens of these TCRs are unknown. Source: PBMCs, taken from a glioma patient whose treatment included an IDH1 peptide vaccine. Receptors were obtained from a woman in her 50s with glioma. CDR3s include the opening cysteine and the closing phenylalanine or tryptophan. Clone size is shown for a subset of rows, as once, few, many or a class of expanded clone.

V: TRBV20-1; size: -; length: 11; J: TRBJ2-2; CDR3: CSARATGELFF
V: TRBV4-2; size: -; length: 16; J: TRBJ1-5; CDR3: CASSHSTRGSNQPQHF
V: TRBV5-1; size: once; length: 15; J: TRBJ2-3; CDR3: CASSLTSGFPDTQYF
V: TRBV5-4; size: -; length: 17; J: TRBJ2-7; CDR3: CASSLGPTGGARSEQYF
V: TRBV2; size: -; length: 13; J: TRBJ2-5; CDR3: CASSEGIMETQYF
V: TRBV6-6; size: -; length: 12; J: TRBJ1-2; CDR3: CASSPTGVGYTF
V: TRBV14; size: -; length: 15; J: TRBJ1-1; CDR3: CASSRSPGLGTEAFF
V: TRBV30; size: -; length: 16; J: TRBJ1-5; CDR3: CAWSPGTGIGNQPQHF
V: TRBV7-2; size: -; length: 15; J: TRBJ2-7; CDR3: CASSWGLAGAGEQYF
V: TRBV27; size: once; length: 14; J: TRBJ1-1; CDR3: CASRSLFMNTEAFF
V: TRBV5-1; size: -; length: 14; J: TRBJ1-2; CDR3: CASSLDRGANGYTF
V: TRBV14; size: -; length: 17; J: TRBJ2-7; CDR3: CASSVSGRDRGRYEQYF
V: TRBV5-1; size: few; length: 14; J: TRBJ1-1; CDR3: CASSLAGMNTEAFF
V: TRBV9; size: -; length: 14; J: TRBJ1-4; CDR3: CASSVGATNEKLFF
V: TRBV4-3; size: few; length: 14; J: TRBJ2-3; CDR3: CASSQADPRATQYF
V: TRBV11-2; size: -; length: 15; J: TRBJ2-5; CDR3: CASSSYRGPQETQYF
V: TRBV6-6; size: -; length: 13; J: TRBJ1-2; CDR3: CVGGGGERYGYTF
V: TRBV5-1; size: -; length: 15; J: TRBJ2-2; CDR3: CASSRLAGEVGELFF
V: TRBV27; size: few; length: 12; J: TRBJ1-1; CDR3: CASSRGGTEAFF
V: TRBV5-1; size: -; length: 15; J: TRBJ2-3; CDR3: CASSFRPSSTDTQYF
V: TRBV5-4; size: -; length: 14; J: TRBJ2-1; CDR3: CASSSGLRSDEQFF
V: TRBV6-6; size: -; length: 15; J: TRBJ2-2; CDR3: CASSYGTSNTGELFF
V: TRBV19; size: -; length: 14; J: TRBJ1-4; CDR3: CASGQGVGNEKLFF
V: TRBV5-6; size: -; length: 15; J: TRBJ2-3; CDR3: CASSLRTSVVDTQYF
V: TRBV10-1; size: -; length: 16; J: TRBJ1-3; CDR3: CASSPGTGGSGNTIYF
V: TRBV13; size: -; length: 14; J: TRBJ2-1; CDR3: CASSLSQAGDEQFF
V: TRBV18; size: -; length: 14; J: TRBJ1-1; CDR3: CASSTGQGNTEAFF
V: TRBV6-4; size: -; length: 15; J: TRBJ1-6; CDR3: CASSASGTDNSPLHF
V: TRBV6-5; size: -; length: 14; J: TRBJ1-4; CDR3: CASSPGWTNEKLFF
V: TRBV27; size: few; length: 13; J: TRBJ1-2; CDR3: CASRGSRAPGYTF
V: TRBV5-1; size: once; length: 18; J: TRBJ1-1; CDR3: CASSFGWRGRGVNTEAFF
V: TRBV7-3; size: -; length: 15; J: TRBJ1-1; CDR3: CASSYGTVVNTEAFF
V: TRBV19; size: -; length: 15; J: TRBJ2-7; CDR3: CASSINGQGRYEQYF